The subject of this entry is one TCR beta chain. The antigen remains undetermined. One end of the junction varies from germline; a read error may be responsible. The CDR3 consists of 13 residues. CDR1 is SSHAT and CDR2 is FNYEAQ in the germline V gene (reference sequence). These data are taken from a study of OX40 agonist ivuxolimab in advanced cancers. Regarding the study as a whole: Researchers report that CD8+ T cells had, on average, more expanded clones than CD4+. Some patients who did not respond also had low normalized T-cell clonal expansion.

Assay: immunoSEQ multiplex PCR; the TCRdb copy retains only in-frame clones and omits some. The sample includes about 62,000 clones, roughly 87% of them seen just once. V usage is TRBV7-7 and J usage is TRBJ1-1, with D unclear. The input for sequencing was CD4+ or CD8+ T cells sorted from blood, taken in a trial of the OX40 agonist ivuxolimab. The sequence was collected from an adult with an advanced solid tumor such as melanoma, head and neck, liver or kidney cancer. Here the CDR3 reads CASSSSFDTEAFF. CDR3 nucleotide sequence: TGTGCTAGCAGCTCTTCTTTCGACACTGAAGCTTTCTTT.